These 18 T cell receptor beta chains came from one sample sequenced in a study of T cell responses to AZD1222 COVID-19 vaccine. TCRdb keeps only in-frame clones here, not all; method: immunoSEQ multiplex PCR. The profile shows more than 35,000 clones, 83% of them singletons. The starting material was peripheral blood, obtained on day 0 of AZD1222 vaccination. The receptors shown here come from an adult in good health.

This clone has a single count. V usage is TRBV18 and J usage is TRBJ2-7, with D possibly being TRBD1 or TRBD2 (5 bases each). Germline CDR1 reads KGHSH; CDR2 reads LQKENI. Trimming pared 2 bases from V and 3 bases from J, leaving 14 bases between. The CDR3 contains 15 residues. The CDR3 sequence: CASSPGGVLSYEQYF. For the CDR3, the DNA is TGTGCCAGCTCACCAGGGGGTGTGTTGAGCTACGAGCAGTACTTC.

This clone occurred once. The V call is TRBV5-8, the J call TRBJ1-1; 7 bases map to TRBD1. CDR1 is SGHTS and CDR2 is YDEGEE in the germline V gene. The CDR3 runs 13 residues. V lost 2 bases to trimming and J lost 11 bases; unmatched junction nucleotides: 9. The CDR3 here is CASSFTGVREAFF. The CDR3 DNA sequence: TGTGCCAGCAGCTTTACAGGGGTCCGGGAGGCTTTCTTT.

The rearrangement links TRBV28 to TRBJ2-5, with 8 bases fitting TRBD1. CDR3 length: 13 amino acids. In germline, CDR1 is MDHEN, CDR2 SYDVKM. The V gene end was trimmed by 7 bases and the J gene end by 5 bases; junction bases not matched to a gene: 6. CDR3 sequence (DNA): TGTGCCAGCACGGGACAGGTGGGGGAGACCCAGTACTTC. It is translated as CASTGQVGETQYF. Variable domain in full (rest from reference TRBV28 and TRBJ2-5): DVKVTQSSRYLVKRTGEKVFLECVQDMDHENMFWYRQDPGLGLRLIYFSYDVKMKEKGDIPEGYSVSREKKERFSLILESASTNQTSMYLCASTGQVGETQYFGPGTRLLVL.

The CDR3 coding sequence is TGTGCCAGCAGCTCCGACCCCCACCTGGCAGATACGCAGTATTTT. It specifies CASSSDPHLADTQYF. The chain recombines TRBV7-8 with TRBJ2-3; D is undetermined. CDR1 is SGHVS, CDR2 FQNEAQ, per germline. V gave up 4 bases and J gave up 4 bases, with 15 bases separating them. This CDR3 has 15 residues.

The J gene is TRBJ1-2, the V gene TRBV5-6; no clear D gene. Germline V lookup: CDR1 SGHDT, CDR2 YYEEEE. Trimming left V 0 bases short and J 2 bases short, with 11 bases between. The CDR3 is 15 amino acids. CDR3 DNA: TGTGCCAGCAGCTTGGCGGGCAGAATCAACTATGGCTACACCTTC. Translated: CASSLAGRINYGYTF.

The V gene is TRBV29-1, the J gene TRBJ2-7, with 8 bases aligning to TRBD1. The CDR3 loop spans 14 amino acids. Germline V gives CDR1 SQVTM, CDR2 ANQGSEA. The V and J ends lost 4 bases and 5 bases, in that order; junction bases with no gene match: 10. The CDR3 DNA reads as TGCAGCGTTGGGTCAGGGGGCGCGAACAACGAGCAGTACTTC. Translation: CSVGSGGANNEQYF.

CDR3 nucleotide sequence: TGTGCCAGCAGCCAGAGGGCGGGGGTTAATGAGCAGTTCTTC. Its protein product is CASSQRAGVNEQFF. The rearrangement joins TRBV14 to TRBJ2-1; TRBD2 agrees at 7 bases. CDR3 length: 14 amino acids. Per the germline V gene, CDR1 is SGHDN and CDR2 is FVKESK. Losses at the gene ends were 3 bases for V and 7 bases for J; bases not matched to a gene: 6.

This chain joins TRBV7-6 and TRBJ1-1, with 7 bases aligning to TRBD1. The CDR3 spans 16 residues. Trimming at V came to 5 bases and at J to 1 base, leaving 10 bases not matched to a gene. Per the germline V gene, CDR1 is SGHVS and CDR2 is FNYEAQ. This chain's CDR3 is CASSLQPGQPNTEAFF. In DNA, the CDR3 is TGTGCCAGCAGCCTACAACCGGGACAGCCGAACACTGAAGCTTTCTTT.

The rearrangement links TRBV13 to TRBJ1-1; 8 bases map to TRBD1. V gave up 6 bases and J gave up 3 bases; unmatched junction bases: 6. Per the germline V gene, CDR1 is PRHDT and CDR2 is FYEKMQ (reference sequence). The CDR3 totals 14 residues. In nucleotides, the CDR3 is TGTGCCAGCAGTGGAGGACAGGGTCACACTGAAGCTTTCTTT. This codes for CASSGGQGHTEAFF. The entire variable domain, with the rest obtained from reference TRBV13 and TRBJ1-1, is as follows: AAGVIQSPRHLIKEKRETATLKCYPIPRHDTVYWYQQGPGQDPQFLISFYEKMQSDKGSIPDRFSAQQFSDYHSELNMSSLELGDSALYFCASSGGQGHTEAFFGQGTRLTVV.

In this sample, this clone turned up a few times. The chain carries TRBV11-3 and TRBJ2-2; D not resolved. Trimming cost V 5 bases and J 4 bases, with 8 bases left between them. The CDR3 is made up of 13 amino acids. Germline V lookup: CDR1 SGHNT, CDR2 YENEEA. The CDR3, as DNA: TGTGCCAGCAGCCCCGACGGCACCGGGGAGCTGTTTTTT. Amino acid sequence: CASSPDGTGELFF.

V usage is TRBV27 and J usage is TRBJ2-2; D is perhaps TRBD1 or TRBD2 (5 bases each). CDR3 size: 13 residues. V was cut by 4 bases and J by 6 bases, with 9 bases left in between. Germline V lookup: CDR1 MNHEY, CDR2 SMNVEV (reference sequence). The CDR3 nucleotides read TGTGCCAGCAGTTGGGGGACGGCCGGGGAGCTGTTTTTT. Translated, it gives CASSWGTAGELFF.

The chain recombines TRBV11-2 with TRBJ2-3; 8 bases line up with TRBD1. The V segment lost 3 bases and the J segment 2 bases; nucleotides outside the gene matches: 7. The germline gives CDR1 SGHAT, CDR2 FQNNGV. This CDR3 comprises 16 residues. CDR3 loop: CASSFQGAALTDTQYF. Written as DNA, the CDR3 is TGTGCCAGCAGCTTCCAGGGGGCGGCACTCACAGATACGCAGTATTTT.

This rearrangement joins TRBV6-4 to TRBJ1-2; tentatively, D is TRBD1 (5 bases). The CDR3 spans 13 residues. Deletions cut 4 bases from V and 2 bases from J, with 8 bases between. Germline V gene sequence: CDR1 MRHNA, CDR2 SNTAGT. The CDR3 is CASSVGGNYGYTF. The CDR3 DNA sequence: TGTGCCAGCAGTGTGGGGGGAAACTATGGCTACACCTTC.

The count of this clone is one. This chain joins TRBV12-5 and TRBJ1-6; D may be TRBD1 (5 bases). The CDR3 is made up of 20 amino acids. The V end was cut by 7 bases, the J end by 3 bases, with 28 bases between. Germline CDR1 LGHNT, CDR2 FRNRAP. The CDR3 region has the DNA TGTGCTAGTGCCTTATTGAAGGGACCCAAACGCCTCCTCTATAATTCACCCCTCCACTTT. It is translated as CASALLKGPKRLLYNSPLHF.

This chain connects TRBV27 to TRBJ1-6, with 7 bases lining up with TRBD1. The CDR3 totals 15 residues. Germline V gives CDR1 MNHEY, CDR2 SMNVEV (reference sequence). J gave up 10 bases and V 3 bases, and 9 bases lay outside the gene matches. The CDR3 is CASSFGQERRSPLHF. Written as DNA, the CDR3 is TGTGCCAGCAGTTTCGGACAGGAGCGCCGGTCACCCCTCCACTTT.

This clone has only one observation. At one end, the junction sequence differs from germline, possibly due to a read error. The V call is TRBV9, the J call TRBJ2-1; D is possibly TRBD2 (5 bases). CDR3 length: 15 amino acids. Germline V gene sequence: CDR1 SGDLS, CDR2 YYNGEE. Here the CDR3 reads CVSSGGRLSYNEQFF. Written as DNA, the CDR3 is TGTGTCAGCAGCGGCGGCCGCCTCTCCTACAATGAGCAGTTCTTC.

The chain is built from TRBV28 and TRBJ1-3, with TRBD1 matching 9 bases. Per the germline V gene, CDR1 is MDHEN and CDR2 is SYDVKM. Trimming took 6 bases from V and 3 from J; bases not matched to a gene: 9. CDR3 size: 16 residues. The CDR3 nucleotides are TGTGCCAGCAGAACGGGACAGGGTCCGGGTGGAAACACCATATATTTT. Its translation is CASRTGQGPGGNTIYF. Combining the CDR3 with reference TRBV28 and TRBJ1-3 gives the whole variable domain DVKVTQSSRYLVKRTGEKVFLECVQDMDHENMFWYRQDPGLGLRLIYFSYDVKMKEKGDIPEGYSVSREKKERFSLILESASTNQTSMYLCASRTGQGPGGNTIYFGEGSWLTVV.

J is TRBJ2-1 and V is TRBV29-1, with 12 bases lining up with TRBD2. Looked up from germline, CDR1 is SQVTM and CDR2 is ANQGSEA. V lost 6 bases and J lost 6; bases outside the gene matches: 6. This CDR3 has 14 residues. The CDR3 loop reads CSVGRTSGTNEQFF. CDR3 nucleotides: TGCAGCGTGGGTCGGACTAGCGGGACCAATGAGCAGTTCTTC.